This T cell receptor (beta chain) was identified during a study of T cells in Graves' hyperthyroidism and ophthalmopathy. Study-wide results and caveats: Blood also contained most expanded thyroid clonotypes above 0.001.

RNA transcripts served as the template for amplifying TCR beta CDR3 regions. First-round RT-PCR with HTBI primers amplified the TCR CDR3 region. TCRdb used MiXCR to reprocess the multiplex PCR reads, holding one entry per CDR3 protein. The table has just over 550,000 distinct CDR3 sequences, more than 45% seen once. The germline V gene encodes CDR1 SGHRS and CDR2 YFSETQ. V was clipped by 0 bases and J by 5 bases, with 14 bases between them. CDR3 size: 15 residues. This clonotype was detected a few times. Its target is unknown. Hyperthyroidism of Graves' type that showed no ophthalmopathy progression within 18 months was stable. Those with hyperthyroidism were 18 to 65 years old, newly diagnosed, and ill for under 2 months.

The clonotype comes from a woman younger than 35 with Graves' hyperthyroidism. Sequenced sample: peripheral blood or thyroid tissue (not recorded which). The chain carries TRBV5-1 and TRBJ1-2, with unresolved D. CDR3 coding DNA: TGCGCCAGCAGCTTGGCCAATATTCGAGGATATGGCTACACCTTC. Translated: CASSLANIRGYGYTF.